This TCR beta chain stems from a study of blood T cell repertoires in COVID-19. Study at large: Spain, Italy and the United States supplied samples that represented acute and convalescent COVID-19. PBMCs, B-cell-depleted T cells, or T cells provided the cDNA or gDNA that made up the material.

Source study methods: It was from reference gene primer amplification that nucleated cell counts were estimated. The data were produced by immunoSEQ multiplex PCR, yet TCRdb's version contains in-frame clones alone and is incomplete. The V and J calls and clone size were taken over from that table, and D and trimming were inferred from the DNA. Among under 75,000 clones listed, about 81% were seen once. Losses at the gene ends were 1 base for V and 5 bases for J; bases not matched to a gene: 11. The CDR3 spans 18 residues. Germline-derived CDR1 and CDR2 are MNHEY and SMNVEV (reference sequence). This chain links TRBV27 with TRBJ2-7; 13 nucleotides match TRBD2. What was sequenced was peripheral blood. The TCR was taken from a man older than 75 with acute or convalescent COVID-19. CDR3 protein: CASSLWTSGGPRIHEQYF. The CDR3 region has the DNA TGTGCCAGCAGTTTATGGACTAGCGGGGGCCCCAGGATCCACGAGCAGTACTTC.